The 25 T cell receptor beta chains below come from one sample, sequenced in a study of shared clonotypes between healthy human individuals. Using immunoSEQ multiplex PCR, the repertoire was profiled, and TCRdb retains in-frame clones only, with some absent. This table holds approximately 1.1 million clones, 78% found once. The specimen sequenced was memory CD4+ T cells from PBMCs. Subset here: CD45RA-negative fraction. All receptors derive from a young man in good health. Some clones in this sample may be carry-over from other donors' samples.

The chain carries TRBV7-9 and TRBJ2-5; 11 nucleotides match TRBD2. The CDR3 sequence is 17 residues long. Germline V CDR1 and CDR2: SEHNR, FQNEAQ (reference sequence). V dropped 5 bases and J dropped 5; count of bases not matched to a gene: 13. The CDR3, as DNA: TGTGCCAGCAGCCTCCCGGAAACTAGCGGGAGCGGGGAGACCCAGTACTTC. As protein: CASSLPETSGSGETQYF.

The genes are TRBV7-2 and TRBJ2-4, with D possibly TRBD2 on 5 matching bases. CDR1 SGHTA and CDR2 FQGNSA come from the germline V gene. V lost 6 bases to trimming and J lost 7 bases, with 16 bases between them. The CDR3 is 14 amino acids. The CDR3 reads CASSNERPGNIQYF. CDR3 DNA sequence: TGTGCCAGCAGTAACGAGAGGCCGGGGAACATTCAGTACTTC.

About this clone: The sample carries other DNA sequences with the same CDR3. The chain links TRBV5-1 to TRBJ1-1; 7 nucleotides match TRBD1. The germline V gene encodes CDR1 SGHRS and CDR2 YFSETQ. This CDR3 comprises 14 residues. With V trimmed by 5 bases and J by 2 bases, 6 bases remained unmatched. The CDR3 loop is CASSSTGVNTEAFF. DNA for the CDR3: TGCGCCAGCAGTTCTACAGGGGTCAACACTGAAGCTTTCTTT.

The chain uses TRBV5-1 and TRBJ2-5, with D perhaps matching TRBD1 (6 bases). Trimming cost V 2 bases and J 5 bases, with 13 bases left between them. The CDR3 loop spans 14 amino acids. Germline V gene sequence: CDR1 SGHRS, CDR2 YFSETQ. The DNA for the CDR3 is TGCGCCAGCAGCTTCAGGGGCCTCCTCGAGACCCAGTACTTC. This translates into CASSFRGLLETQYF.

The V and J genes are TRBV4-2 and TRBJ1-1; TRBD1 aligns across 7 bases. J was trimmed by 3 bases and V by 5 bases; bases with no gene match: 9. This CDR3 spans 15 amino acids. Germline V gene data show CDR1 as LGHNA and CDR2 as YNFKEQ. The CDR3 is CASSETRGFYTEAFF. In DNA form, the CDR3 reads TGTGCCAGCAGCGAGACCAGGGGGTTTTACACTGAAGCTTTCTTT.

The chain has TRBV29-1 and TRBJ1-1, with 7 nucleotides matching TRBD1. In germline, CDR1 is SQVTM, CDR2 ANQGSEA. Losses at the gene ends were 7 bases for V and 1 base for J; bases not matched to a gene: 9. There are 14 residues in the CDR3. As DNA, the CDR3 is TGCAGCGGGTGGCCGGGACAGAAGAACACTGAAGCTTTCTTT. Its translation is CSGWPGQKNTEAFF. The full variable domain, completed using reference TRBV29-1 and TRBJ1-1, is SAVISQKPSRDICQRGTSLTIQCQVDSQVTMMFWYRQQPGQSLTLIATANQGSEATYESGFVIDKFPISRPNLTFSTLTVSNMSPEDSSIYLCSGWPGQKNTEAFFGQGTRLTVV.

This chain uses TRBV12-2 with TRBJ1-3; the table's D call, TRBD1, has no DNA check behind it. TRBV12-2 is classified as a pseudogene. This CDR3 is built from 18 residues. The CDR3 region is CASRFHTGTGVSGNTIYF. CDR3 DNA: TGTGCAAGTCGCTTTCACACCGGGACAGGGGTCTCTGGAAACACCATATATTTT.

The CDR3 sequence is CASSSQQGITEAFF. The CDR3 DNA reads TGTGCCAGCTCCTCCCAACAGGGAATCACTGAAGCTTTCTTT. The genes are TRBV9 and TRBJ1-1; the D gene is possibly TRBD1 (6 bases). This CDR3 spans 14 amino acids. Deletions cut 7 bases from V and 4 bases from J, with 17 bases between. The germline V gene has CDR1 SGDLS and CDR2 YYNGEE.

The CDR3 region is CASSLSVNTGELFF. The DNA for the CDR3 is TGCGCCAGCAGCTTGAGCGTGAACACCGGGGAGCTGTTTTTT. The chain recombines TRBV5-1 with TRBJ2-2; D unresolved. V lost 1 base and J lost 1, with 5 bases in between. CDR1 and CDR2 from the germline V gene are SGHRS and YFSETQ. The length of the CDR3 is 14 residues.

The rearrangement uses TRBV28 and TRBJ1-5, with TRBD1 matching over 7 bases. Germline V lookup: CDR1 MDHEN, CDR2 SYDVKM. This CDR3 comprises 16 residues. V lost 2 bases to trimming and J lost 0 bases; unmatched junction nucleotides: 4. CDR3 DNA sequence: TGTGCCAGCAGTTTAGGACAGGTTTTTAGCAATCAGCCCCAGCATTTT. It translates to CASSLGQVFSNQPQHF.

This rearrangement joins TRBV11-2 to TRBJ2-7, with D unclear. The CDR3 has 13 residues. Looked up from germline, CDR1 is SGHAT and CDR2 is FQNNGV. Deletions cut 5 bases from V and 2 bases from J, with 10 bases between. CDR3 residues: CASSPAPTYEQYF. CDR3 nucleotides: TGTGCCAGCAGCCCAGCCCCGACCTACGAGCAGTACTTC.

The V call is TRBV13, the J call TRBJ2-7, with TRBD2 as a possible D gene (6 bases). Germline V gene data show CDR1 as PRHDT and CDR2 as FYEKMQ (reference sequence). CDR3 length: 15 residues. Trimming took off 4 bases at V and 1 base at J, with 14 bases between the two ends. The CDR3 reads CASSYGVAVSYEQYF. The CDR3 DNA reads as TGTGCCAGCAGCTACGGGGTAGCGGTATCCTACGAGCAGTACTTC.

This rearrangement joins TRBV11-1 to TRBJ1-1; perhaps TRBD1 as D (5 bases). This CDR3 contains 15 residues. The V end lost 5 bases, the J end lost 4 bases, and 17 bases lay between the germline ends. CDR1 and CDR2 from the germline V gene are SGHAT and FQDESV (reference sequence). The CDR3 sequence is CASSPRTQLFTEAFF. The CDR3 DNA sequence: TGTGCCAGCAGCCCTCGGACACAACTCTTCACTGAAGCTTTCTTT.

The rearrangement links TRBV18 to TRBJ2-2; no clear D. The CDR3 length is 17 residues. CDR1 KGHSH and CDR2 LQKENI come from the germline V gene. V was shortened by 3 bases and J by 7 bases, with 21 bases between the two germline ends. CDR3 amino acids: CASSPSPGKERGGELFF. DNA for the CDR3: TGTGCCAGCTCACCGAGTCCTGGGAAAGAGCGCGGCGGGGAGCTGTTTTTT.

In this sample, this clone turned up once. This rearrangement joins TRBV9 to TRBJ2-7; D unclear. Trimming stripped 4 bases from V and 3 bases from J, with 14 bases between. Germline V gene sequence: CDR1 SGDLS, CDR2 YYNGEE. The CDR3 totals 14 residues. CDR3 loop: CASSPRTTHYEQYF. The CDR3 coding sequence is TGTGCCAGCAGCCCACGGACGACGCACTACGAGCAGTACTTC.

The chain combines TRBV25-1 with TRBJ1-4; the match to TRBD1 covers 7 bases. The germline V gene encodes CDR1 MGHDK and CDR2 SYGVNS. J gave up 12 bases and V 1 base, and 14 bases lay outside the gene matches. The CDR3 sequence is 16 residues long. The CDR3 DNA reads TGTGCCAGCAGTGAATCCCAGGGGGGGGGATGGTCGGAACTGTTTTTT. Its protein product is CASSESQGGGWSELFF.

V and J are TRBV28 and TRBJ1-2; a weak D match, TRBD1 (5 bases). V was cut by 8 bases and J by 0 bases, with 13 bases left in between. Germline CDR1 and CDR2: MDHEN and SYDVKM. This CDR3 is built from 14 residues. DNA for the CDR3: TGTGCCAGCGGGATTGGGGGGACTAACTATGGCTACACCTTC. This encodes CASGIGGTNYGYTF.

This CDR3 reads CASSPMTGEGQPQHF. For the CDR3, the DNA is TGTGCCAGCTCACCGATGACAGGGGAAGGTCAGCCCCAGCATTTT. The chain carries TRBV18 and TRBJ1-5; TRBD1 matches 8 bases. Germline V CDR1 and CDR2: KGHSH, LQKENI. The CDR3 runs to 15 residues. The V and J ends lost 3 bases and 6 bases, in that order; junction bases with no gene match: 7.

The gene calls are TRBV6-1 and TRBJ1-2; D call uncertain. Trimming removed 1 base at V and 2 bases at J, with 14 bases between. The CDR3 totals 16 residues. The germline CDR1 and CDR2 sequences are MNHNS and SASEGT. The CDR3 reads CASSEEASFTNYGYTF. The CDR3 nucleotides read TGTGCCAGCAGTGAAGAGGCGTCTTTCACCAACTATGGCTACACCTTC.

This sequence joins TRBV29-1 and TRBJ1-2, with TRBD1 identical over 9 bases. This CDR3 is 14 amino acids long. J was trimmed by 5 bases and V by 1 base; bases with no gene match: 5. The germline V gene has CDR1 SQVTM and CDR2 ANQGSEA. The CDR3 region is CSVEVDRGNYGYTF. The CDR3 DNA follows: TGCAGCGTTGAAGTTGACAGGGGGAATTATGGCTACACCTTC.

The J gene is TRBJ1-2, the V gene TRBV6-5; D is undetermined. The germline CDR1 and CDR2 sequences are MNHEY and SVGAGI. Deletions cut 5 bases from V and 3 bases from J, with 10 bases between. The CDR3 runs to 13 residues. The CDR3 DNA is TGTGCCAGCAGTCCCTGGACGGACTATGGCTACACCTTC. It codes for CASSPWTDYGYTF.

The chain joins TRBV27 to TRBJ2-1, with 10 bases lining up with TRBD2. V trimming: 5 bases; J trimming: 3 bases; junction bases outside the gene matches: 4. Germline CDR1 reads MNHEY; CDR2 reads SMNVEV (reference sequence). The CDR3 runs to 15 residues. DNA of the CDR3: TGTGCCAGCAGTCACGGGACTAGCGACTACAATGAGCAGTTCTTC. It specifies CASSHGTSDYNEQFF.

V and J are TRBV12-5 and TRBJ1-5, with D hard to call. The V end was cut by 5 bases, the J end by 0 bases, with 11 bases between. The CDR3 runs 15 residues. The V gene's germline CDR1 is LGHNT and CDR2 FRNRAP. CDR3 in DNA: TGTGCTAGTGGTCCTTTGGGGTATAGCAATCAGCCCCAGCATTTT. Protein product: CASGPLGYSNQPQHF.

The chain combines TRBV27 with TRBJ2-3; maybe TRBD2 (5 bases). Germline lookup yields CDR1 MNHEY and CDR2 SMNVEV (reference sequence). CDR3 size: 14 residues. Trimming stripped 5 bases from V and 4 bases from J, with 13 bases between. For the CDR3, the DNA is TGTGCCAGCAGTCCGTTGGGGAGTGCAGATACGCAGTATTTT. Protein sequence: CASSPLGSADTQYF.

This chain links TRBV4-3 with TRBJ2-7; D ambiguous. The CDR3 sequence is 16 residues long. Looked up from germline, CDR1 is LGHNA and CDR2 is YSLEER. The V end was cut by 0 bases, the J end by 0 bases, with 12 bases between. As DNA, the CDR3 is TGCGCCAGCAGCCAAGATCTGATTCGGAGCTCCTACGAGCAGTACTTC. Its protein is CASSQDLIRSSYEQYF.